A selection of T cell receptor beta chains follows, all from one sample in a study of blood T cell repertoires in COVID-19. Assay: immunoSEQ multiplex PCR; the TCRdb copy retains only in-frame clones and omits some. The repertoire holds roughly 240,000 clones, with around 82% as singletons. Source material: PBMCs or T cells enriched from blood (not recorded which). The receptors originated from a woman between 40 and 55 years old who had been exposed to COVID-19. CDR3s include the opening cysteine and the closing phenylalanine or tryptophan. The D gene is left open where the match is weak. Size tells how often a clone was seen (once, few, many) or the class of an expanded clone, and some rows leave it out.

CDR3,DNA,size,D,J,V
CASGEGQNTGELFF,TGTGCCAGCGGGGAGGGGCAGAACACCGGGGAGCTGTTTTTT,-,TRBD2,TRBJ2-2,TRBV28
CAWWLKPGVQKSHQPQHF,TGTGCCTGGTGGCTTAAGCCGGGAGTTCAAAAATCGCATCAGCCCCAGCATTTT,-,-,TRBJ1-5,TRBV30
CASTRRRGEETQYF,TGCGCCAGCACCCGCCGGCGGGGGGAAGAGACCCAGTACTTC,few,TRBD2,TRBJ2-5,TRBV5-1
CASSQGRLQHF,TGTGCCAGCAGCCAAGGGAGGCTCCAGCATTTT,-,-,TRBJ1-5,TRBV3-1/TRBV3-2
CASSPLTGGARMEKLFF,TGTGCCAGCTCACCACTGACAGGGGGCGCGAGGATGGAAAAACTGTTTTTT,few,TRBD1,TRBJ1-4,TRBV18
CASSWTRGHNEQFF,TGCGCCAGCAGCTGGACTAGAGGGCACAATGAGCAGTTCTTC,-,TRBD2,TRBJ2-1,TRBV5-1
CASSLLASSYNEQFF,TGTGCCAGCAGTTTATTAGCGTCGTCCTACAATGAGCAGTTCTTC,few,-,TRBJ2-1,TRBV27
CSVDPQGLVGGYTF,TGCAGCGTTGATCCGCAGGGACTGGTGGGTGGCTACACCTTC,-,-,TRBJ1-2,TRBV29-1
CSASSGTGGEKLFF,TGCAGTGCTAGTAGCGGCACAGGGGGAGAAAAACTGTTTTTT,-,TRBD1,TRBJ1-4,TRBV20-1
CASSPPGVAGEETQYF,TGTGCCAGCAGCCCGCCCGGGGTAGCGGGGGAAGAGACCCAGTACTTC,-,TRBD2,TRBJ2-5,TRBV28
CAIGGANVLTF,TGTGCCATCGGTGGGGCCAACGTCCTGACTTTC,-,-,TRBJ2-6,TRBV7-8
CASSSGQGAFGYTF,TGTGCCAGCAGCTCCGGACAGGGGGCGTTTGGCTACACCTTC,-,TRBD1,TRBJ1-2,TRBV6-5
CASGGQLRGKHF,TGTGCCAGCGGGGGACAGTTGAGGGGAAAACATTTT,-,TRBD1,TRBJ1-5,TRBV28
CASRGTGEGNGYTF,TGTGCCAGCAGAGGGACAGGGGAAGGCAATGGCTACACCTTC,-,TRBD1,TRBJ1-2,TRBV28
CASSLGRGDQPQHF,TGTGCCAGCAGCTTGGGCAGGGGGGATCAGCCCCAGCATTTT,-,TRBD1,TRBJ1-5,TRBV11-1
CAISTTRGQGTSGELFF,TGTGCCATCAGTACCACCAGGGGACAGGGGACGTCCGGGGAGCTGTTTTTT,-,TRBD1,TRBJ2-2,TRBV10-3
CASSVGEGSLSEAFF,TGTGCCAGCAGCGTAGGGGAGGGGTCCCTTAGTGAAGCTTTCTTT,-,-,TRBJ1-1,TRBV9
CASSLIGWNYGYTF,TGTGCCAGCAGTTTGATCGGGTGGAACTATGGCTACACCTTC,-,-,TRBJ1-2,TRBV28
CARRALTNQPQHF,TGTGCCAGAAGGGCCCTTACGAATCAGCCCCAGCATTTT,-,-,TRBJ1-5,TRBV5-3
CASSLTTGQTEAFF,TGTGCCAGCAGTTTAACGACAGGGCAGACTGAAGCTTTCTTT,-,TRBD1,TRBJ1-1,TRBV28
CASSLGLTYEQYF,TGTGCCAGCAGTTTAGGTCTTACCTACGAGCAGTACTTC,once,-,TRBJ2-7,TRBV12-3/TRBV12-4
CASSPRGNEQYF,TGTGCCAGCAGCCCCCGGGGGAACGAGCAGTACTTC,few,-,TRBJ2-7,TRBV28
CASRLPNTEAFF,TGTGCCAGCAGACTTCCGAACACTGAAGCTTTCTTT,-,-,TRBJ1-1,TRBV7-8
CASKPGQGAPMNTEAFF,TGTGCCAGCAAACCGGGACAGGGGGCACCGATGAACACTGAAGCTTTCTTT,-,TRBD1,TRBJ1-1,TRBV27
CAISDFYGYTF,TGTGCCATCAGCGACTTCTATGGCTACACCTTC,-,-,TRBJ1-2,TRBV10-3
CASTLPRGVTGVGAFF,TGTGCCAGCACTTTACCGAGAGGGGTTACAGGGGTTGGGGCTTTCTTT,-,TRBD1,TRBJ1-1,TRBV28
CASSRNRGSGNTIYF,TGTGCCAGCAGCCGGAACAGGGGGTCTGGAAACACCATATATTTT,once,TRBD1,TRBJ1-3,TRBV9
CASYPGGYGGYTF,TGTGCCAGTTATCCTGGGGGGTATGGGGGCTACACCTTC,-,-,TRBJ1-2,TRBV25-1
CASSIYQGLLNTGELFF,TGTGCCAGTAGTATATACCAGGGACTTCTGAACACCGGGGAGCTGTTTTTT,-,-,TRBJ2-2,TRBV19
CASSGGAAAPEAFF,TGTGCCAGCAGCGGGGGCGCCGCGGCCCCAGAAGCTTTCTTT,-,-,TRBJ1-1,TRBV5-5
CAISGQGSTGELFF,TGTGCCATCAGTGGGCAGGGGAGCACCGGGGAGCTGTTTTTT,-,-,TRBJ2-2,TRBV10-3
CASSLGLAGGVQETQYF,TGCGCCAGCAGCTTGGGACTAGCGGGGGGCGTTCAAGAGACCCAGTACTTC,once,TRBD2,TRBJ2-5,TRBV5-1
CASSLPGAGYEKLFF,TGTGCCAGCAGCCTTCCAGGGGCGGGTTATGAAAAACTGTTTTTT,few,-,TRBJ1-4,TRBV5-5
CASSLGSGGAAETQYF,TGTGCCAGCAGCTTAGGCTCCGGGGGGGCAGCAGAGACCCAGTACTTC,-,TRBD2,TRBJ2-5,TRBV7-2
CASSPTRSGPYGYTF,TGTGCCAGCTCACCAACGAGGAGCGGGCCCTATGGCTACACCTTC,-,-,TRBJ1-2,TRBV18
CASSRPRDGTGSNEQFF,TGTGCCAGTAGTAGGCCCCGGGATGGGACAGGGAGTAATGAGCAGTTCTTC,-,TRBD1,TRBJ2-1,TRBV19